A single TCR beta chain is shown here with its context. The antigen is undetermined. The data were obtained in a study of a mutant IDH1 vaccine in newly diagnosed glioma. The trim removed 3 bases at V and 3 bases at J, leaving 10 bases unmatched. CDR3 length: 18 residues. The germline V gene encodes CDR1 SGHAT and CDR2 FQNNGV. Only in-frame clones appear in the TCRdb table, and some are missing; sequencing was by immunoSEQ multiplex PCR. The table has about 68,000 clones, approximately 84% seen once. Time point reported: week 35, safety follow-up. Vaccination comprised doses that each held 300 ug of mutant IDH1 20-mer peptide, plus topical imiquimod.

This chain connects TRBV11-2 to TRBJ2-1, with TRBD2 matching 11 bases. The material sequenced was PBMCs, taken from a glioma patient whose treatment included an IDH1 peptide vaccine. This receptor was obtained from a man aged 18 to 29 with glioma. CDR3 in DNA: TGTGCCAGCAGCTTGTCCCCCGACACTAGCGGGAGCTACAATGAGCAGTTCTTC. Its protein product is CASSLSPDTSGSYNEQFF.